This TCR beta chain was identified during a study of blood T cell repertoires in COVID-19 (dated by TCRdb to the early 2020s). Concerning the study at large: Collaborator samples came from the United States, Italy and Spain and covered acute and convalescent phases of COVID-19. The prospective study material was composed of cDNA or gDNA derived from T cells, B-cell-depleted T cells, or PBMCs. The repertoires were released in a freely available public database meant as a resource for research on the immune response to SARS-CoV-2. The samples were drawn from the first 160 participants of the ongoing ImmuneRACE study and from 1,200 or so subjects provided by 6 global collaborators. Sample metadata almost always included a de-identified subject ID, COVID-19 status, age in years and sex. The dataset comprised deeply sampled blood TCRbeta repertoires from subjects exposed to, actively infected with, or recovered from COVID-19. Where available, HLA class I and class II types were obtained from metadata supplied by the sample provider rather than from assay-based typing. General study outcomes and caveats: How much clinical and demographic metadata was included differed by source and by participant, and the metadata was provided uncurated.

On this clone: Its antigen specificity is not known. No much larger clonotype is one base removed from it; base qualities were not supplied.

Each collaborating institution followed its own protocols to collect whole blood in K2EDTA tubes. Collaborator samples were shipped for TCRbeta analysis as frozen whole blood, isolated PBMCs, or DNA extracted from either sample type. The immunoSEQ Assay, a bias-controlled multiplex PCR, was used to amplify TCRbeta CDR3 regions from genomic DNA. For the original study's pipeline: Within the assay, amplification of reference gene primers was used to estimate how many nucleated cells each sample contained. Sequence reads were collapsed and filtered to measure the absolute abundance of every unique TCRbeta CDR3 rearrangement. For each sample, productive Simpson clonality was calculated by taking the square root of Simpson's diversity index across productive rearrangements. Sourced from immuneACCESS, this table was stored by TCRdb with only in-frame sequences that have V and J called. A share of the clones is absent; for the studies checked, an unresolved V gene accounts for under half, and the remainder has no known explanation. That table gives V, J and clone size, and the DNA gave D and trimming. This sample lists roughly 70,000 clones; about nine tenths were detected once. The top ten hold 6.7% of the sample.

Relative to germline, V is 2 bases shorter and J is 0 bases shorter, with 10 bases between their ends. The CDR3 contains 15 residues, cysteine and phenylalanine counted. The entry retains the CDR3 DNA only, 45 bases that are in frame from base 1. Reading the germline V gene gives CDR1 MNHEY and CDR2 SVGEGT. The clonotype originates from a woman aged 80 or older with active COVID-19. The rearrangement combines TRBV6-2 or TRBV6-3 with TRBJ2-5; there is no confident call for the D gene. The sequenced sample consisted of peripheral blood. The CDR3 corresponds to CASSYRVGYQETQYF. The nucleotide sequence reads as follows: TGTGCCAGCAGTTACCGGGTCGGATACCAAGAGACCCAGTACTTC.